This T cell receptor beta chain came from a study of early T cells in non-severe SARS-CoV-2 infection. The junction had 8 bases not matched to a gene; V was cut back by 8 bases and J by 10 bases. This CDR3 contains 13 residues. Germline V CDR1 and CDR2: LNHDA, SQIVND (reference sequence). This clonotype was recorded a few times. Tagging with unique molecular identifiers was applied to individual cDNA molecules. Each CDR3 protein gets one entry after TCRdb re-called the 5' RACE reads with MiXCR. The sample lists 100,000 to 150,000 distinct CDR3 sequences; under 15% were seen once. Input material: whole blood. This chain links TRBV19 with TRBJ1-6, with 7 positions matching TRBD1. The clonotype was recovered from an adult who was a healthcare worker with PCR-confirmed SARS-CoV-2 infection or an uninfected control (not recorded which). This CDR3 is CASRDRYSSPLHF. In DNA form, the CDR3 reads TGTGCCAGTCGGGACAGATATTCCTCACCCCTCCACTTT.